The 8 T cell receptor beta chains reported below all come from one sample, sequenced in a study of T-cell memory formation after mild COVID-19. TCRdb re-called the 5' RACE reads with MiXCR, one entry per CDR3 protein. The profile covers some 340,000 distinct CDR3 sequences, with roughly 13% appearing a single time and about 21% taken by the ten largest. Sequencing used PBMCs or a T cell subset sorted from them (not recorded which). Receptors originate from a man between 18 and 35 years old who had mild COVID-19 (a few samples of this study predate the infection). Cell type and time point are not known.

V and J are TRBV7-2 and TRBJ2-7; 8 nucleotides line up with TRBD2. Looked up from germline, CDR1 is SGHTA and CDR2 is FQGNSA. The CDR3 has 17 amino acids. Germline trimming cut 6 bases from V and 4 bases from J; bases unmatched to any gene: 17. The CDR3 coding sequence is TGTGCCAGCAGACCAAACCTAGGAAGCGGGGGATGGTACGAGCAGTACTTC. Its protein product is CASRPNLGSGGWYEQYF.

In this sample, this clonotype turned up a few times. The chain employs TRBV6-4 and TRBJ2-3; maybe TRBD2 (6 bases). The ends were cut back, 8 bases at V and 2 bases at J, with 14 bases in the middle. The CDR3 is 14 amino acids. Germline V gene data show CDR1 as MRHNA and CDR2 as SNTAGT. Here the CDR3 DNA reads TGTGCCAGCGGGACTGGGCGACACACAGATACGCAGTATTTT. This gives the protein CASGTGRHTDTQYF.

This clonotype was found many times. V usage is TRBV5-1 and J usage is TRBJ1-1, with TRBD1 identical over 7 bases. Unmatched junction bases numbered 10, after V lost 3 bases and J lost 2 bases. CDR3 length equals 16 residues. Germline CDR1 and CDR2: SGHRS and YFSETQ. The CDR3 is CASSSTPGQPNTEAFF. CDR3 sequence (DNA): TGCGCCAGCAGCTCAACCCCGGGACAGCCAAACACTGAAGCTTTCTTT.

V gene TRBV6-1 combines with J gene TRBJ2-7, with a possible D match to TRBD1 (5 bases). CDR1 and CDR2 from the germline V gene are MNHNS and SASEGT. V was cut by 1 base and J by 3 bases, with 7 bases left in between. The CDR3 contains 13 residues. The CDR3 sequence is CASSEERGYEQYV. The CDR3 DNA reads TGTGCCAGCAGTGAAGAAAGGGGCTACGAGCAGTACGTC.

The chain couples TRBV5-1 to TRBJ2-7; 10 bases align to TRBD1. CDR1 and CDR2 from the germline V gene are SGHRS and YFSETQ. The junction had 9 bases not matched to a gene; V was cut back by 4 bases and J by 5 bases. The CDR3 consists of 15 residues. The CDR3: CASSDETGGFDEQYF. The CDR3 DNA reads TGCGCCAGCAGCGACGAGACAGGGGGCTTCGACGAGCAGTACTTC.

This clonotype occurred many times. The chain carries TRBV6-5 and TRBJ1-5, with D perhaps TRBD1 (5 bases). Trimming left V 4 bases short and J 2 bases short, with 9 bases between. This CDR3 comprises 14 residues. CDR1 is MNHEY and CDR2 is SVGAGI in the germline V gene. The CDR3 region is CASSSRGRNQPQHF. CDR3 nucleotides: TGTGCCAGCAGTTCGAGGGGTCGCAATCAGCCCCAGCATTTT.

This clonotype was seen a handful of times. The DNA for the CDR3 is TGTGCCAGCAGCTTGGGTCTGGCGTGGGAGACCCAGTACTTC. This encodes CASSLGLAWETQYF. This rearrangement joins TRBV5-6 to TRBJ2-5; no firm D call. Per germline, CDR1 SGHDT and CDR2 YYEEEE. Trimming took 0 bases from V and 5 from J, leaving 11 bases between them. This CDR3 is 14 amino acids long.

CDR3 region: CAWSPVPWDRVGNEQFF. The CDR3 nucleotides read TGTGCCTGGAGTCCCGTTCCTTGGGACAGGGTAGGAAATGAGCAGTTCTTC. The V gene is TRBV30, the J gene TRBJ2-1; 9 positions agree with TRBD1. This CDR3 contains 17 residues. Looked up from germline, CDR1 is GTSNPN and CDR2 is SVGIG (reference sequence). V lost 2 bases and J lost 7; bases outside the gene matches: 15.